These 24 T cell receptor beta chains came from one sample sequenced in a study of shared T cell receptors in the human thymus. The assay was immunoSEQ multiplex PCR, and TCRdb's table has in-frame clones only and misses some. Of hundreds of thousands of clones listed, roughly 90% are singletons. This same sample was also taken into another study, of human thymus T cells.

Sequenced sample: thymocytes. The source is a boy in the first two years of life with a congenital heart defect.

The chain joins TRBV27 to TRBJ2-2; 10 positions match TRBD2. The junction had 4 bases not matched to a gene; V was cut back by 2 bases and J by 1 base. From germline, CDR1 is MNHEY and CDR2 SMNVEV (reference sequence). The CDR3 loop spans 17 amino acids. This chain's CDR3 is CASSLPGTSVNTGELFF. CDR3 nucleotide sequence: TGTGCCAGCAGTTTACCCGGGACTAGCGTGAACACCGGGGAGCTGTTTTTT.

CDR3 bases: TGTGCCATCAGTGAGTCTGAGGTTTGGCCTAGCGGGAGCCATGAGCAGTTCTTC. Translated, it gives CAISESEVWPSGSHEQFF. The chain couples TRBV10-3 to TRBJ2-1, with 10 positions matching TRBD2. The CDR3 runs to 18 residues. The V segment lost 0 bases and the J segment 8 bases; nucleotides outside the gene matches: 13. Germline V gene sequence: CDR1 ENHRY, CDR2 SYGVKD.

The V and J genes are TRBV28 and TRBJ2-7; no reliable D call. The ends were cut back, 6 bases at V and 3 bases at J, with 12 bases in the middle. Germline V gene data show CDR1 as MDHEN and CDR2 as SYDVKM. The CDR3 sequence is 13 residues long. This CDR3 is CASSTTLNYEQYF. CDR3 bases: TGTGCCAGCAGCACTACACTGAACTACGAGCAGTACTTC.

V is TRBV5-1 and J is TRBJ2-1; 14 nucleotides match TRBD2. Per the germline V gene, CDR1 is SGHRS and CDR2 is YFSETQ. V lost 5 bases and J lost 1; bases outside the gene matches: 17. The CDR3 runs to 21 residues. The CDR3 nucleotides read TGCGCCAGCAGTACCACAAATTCCGGGACTAGCGGGAGTTTATCCTACAATGAGCAGTTCTTC. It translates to CASSTTNSGTSGSLSYNEQFF. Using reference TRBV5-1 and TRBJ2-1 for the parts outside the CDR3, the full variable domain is KAGVTQTPRYLIKTRGQQVTLSCSPISGHRSVSWYQQTPGQGLQFLFEYFSETQRNKGNFPGRFSGRQFSNSRSEMNVSTLELGDSALYLCASSTTNSGTSGSLSYNEQFFGPGTRLTVL.

CDR3 coding DNA: TGTGCCAGCAGTTTAGACAGGGTAAACACTGAAGCTTTCTTT. It codes for CASSLDRVNTEAFF. This chain connects TRBV27 to TRBJ1-1; 7 bases are a match to TRBD1. The V gene end was trimmed by 2 bases and the J gene end by 2 bases; junction bases not matched to a gene: 2. From germline, CDR1 is MNHEY and CDR2 SMNVEV (reference sequence). This CDR3 is built from 14 residues.

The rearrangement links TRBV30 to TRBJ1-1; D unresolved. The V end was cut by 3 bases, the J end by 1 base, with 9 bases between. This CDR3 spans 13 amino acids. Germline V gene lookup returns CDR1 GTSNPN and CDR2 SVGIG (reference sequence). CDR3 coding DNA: TGTGCCTGGAGAGGGAGGAGGAACACTGAAGCTTTCTTT. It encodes CAWRGRRNTEAFF. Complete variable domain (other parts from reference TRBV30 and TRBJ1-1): SQTIHQWPATLVQPVGSPLSLECTVEGTSNPNLYWYRQAAGRGLQLLFYSVGIGQISSEVPQNLSASRPQDRQFILSSKKLLLSDSGFYLCAWRGRRNTEAFFGQGTRLTVV.

CDR3 coding DNA: TGCGCCAGCAGCCAAGAGGTAGGACGGGGTACTGACAATGAGCAGTTCTTC. Its protein product is CASSQEVGRGTDNEQFF. The chain employs TRBV4-3 and TRBJ2-1; possibly TRBD2 for D (5 bases). CDR3 size: 17 residues. From germline, CDR1 is LGHNA and CDR2 YSLEER. Trimming pared 0 bases from V and 5 bases from J, leaving 17 bases between.

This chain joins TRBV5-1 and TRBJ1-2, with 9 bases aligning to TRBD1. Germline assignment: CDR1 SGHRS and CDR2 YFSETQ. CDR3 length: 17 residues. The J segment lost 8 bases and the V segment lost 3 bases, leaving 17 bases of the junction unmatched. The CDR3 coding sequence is TGCGCCAGCAGCTGGGAGGTGGGGGACAGGGCTCTCGAGGGCTACACCTTC. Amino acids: CASSWEVGDRALEGYTF.

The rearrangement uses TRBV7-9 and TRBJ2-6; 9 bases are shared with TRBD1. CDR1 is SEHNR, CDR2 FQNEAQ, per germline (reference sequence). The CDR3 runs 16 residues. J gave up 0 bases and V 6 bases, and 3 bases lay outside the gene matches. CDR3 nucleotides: TGTGCCAGCAGGGGGACAGGGCGCTCTGGGGCCAACGTCCTGACTTTC. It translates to CASRGTGRSGANVLTF.

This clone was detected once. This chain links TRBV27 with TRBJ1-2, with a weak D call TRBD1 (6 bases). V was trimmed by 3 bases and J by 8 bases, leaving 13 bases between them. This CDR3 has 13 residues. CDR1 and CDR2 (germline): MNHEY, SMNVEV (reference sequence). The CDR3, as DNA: TGTGCCAGCAGTTTCCCCGGACAGAAGGGCTACACCTTC. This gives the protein CASSFPGQKGYTF.

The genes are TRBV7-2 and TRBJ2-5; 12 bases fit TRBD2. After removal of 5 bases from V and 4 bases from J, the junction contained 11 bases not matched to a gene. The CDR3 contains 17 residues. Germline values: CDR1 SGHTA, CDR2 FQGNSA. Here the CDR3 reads CASSTLAGGPWTETQYF. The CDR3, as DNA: TGTGCCAGCAGCACCCTAGCGGGAGGGCCGTGGACAGAGACCCAGTACTTC.

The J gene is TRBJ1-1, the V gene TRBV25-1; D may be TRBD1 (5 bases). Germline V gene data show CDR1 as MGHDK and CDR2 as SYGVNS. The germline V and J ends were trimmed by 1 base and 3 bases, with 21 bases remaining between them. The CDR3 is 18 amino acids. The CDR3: CASSELGREGYGDTEAFF. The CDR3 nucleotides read TGTGCCAGCAGTGAATTAGGCCGGGAGGGGTATGGGGACACTGAAGCTTTCTTT.

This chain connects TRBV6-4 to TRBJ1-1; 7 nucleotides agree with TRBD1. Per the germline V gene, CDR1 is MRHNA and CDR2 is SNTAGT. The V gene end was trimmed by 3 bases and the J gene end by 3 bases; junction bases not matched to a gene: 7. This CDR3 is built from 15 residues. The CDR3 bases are TGTGCCAGCAGTGATCGGGACAGTGGGTACACTGAAGCTTTCTTT. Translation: CASSDRDSGYTEAFF.

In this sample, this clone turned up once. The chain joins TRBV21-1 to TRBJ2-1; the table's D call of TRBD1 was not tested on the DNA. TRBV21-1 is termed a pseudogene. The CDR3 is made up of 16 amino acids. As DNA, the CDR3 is TGTGCCAGCAGCAAAGGGCCGCTGGGCACCTACAATGAGCAGTTCTTC. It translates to CASSKGPLGTYNEQFF.

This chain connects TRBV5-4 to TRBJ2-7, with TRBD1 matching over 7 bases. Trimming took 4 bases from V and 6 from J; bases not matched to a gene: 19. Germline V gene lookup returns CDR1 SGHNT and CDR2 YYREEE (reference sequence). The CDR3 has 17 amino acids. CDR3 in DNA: TGTGCCAGCAGCCGAGAATGGACAGGAACCCCGGACCCCGAGCAGTACTTC. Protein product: CASSREWTGTPDPEQYF.

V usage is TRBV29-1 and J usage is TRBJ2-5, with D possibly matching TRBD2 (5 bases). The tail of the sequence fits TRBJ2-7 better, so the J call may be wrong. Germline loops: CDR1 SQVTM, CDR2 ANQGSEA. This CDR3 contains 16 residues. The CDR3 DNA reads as TGCAGCGTTGTTATACTAGACCTCTACCCGTCCTACGAGCAGTACTTC. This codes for CSVVILDLYPSYEQYF.

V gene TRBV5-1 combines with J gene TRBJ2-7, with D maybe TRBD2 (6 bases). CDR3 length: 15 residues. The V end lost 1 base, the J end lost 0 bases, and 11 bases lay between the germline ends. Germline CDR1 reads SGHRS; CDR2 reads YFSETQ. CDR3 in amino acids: CASSLRTTPSYEQYF. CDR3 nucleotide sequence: TGCGCCAGCAGCTTGCGGACTACCCCCTCCTACGAGCAGTACTTC.

In DNA, the CDR3 is TGTGCCAGCAGTTTCATCCGGACAGGGAACACCGGGGAGCTGTTTTTT. Translating it yields CASSFIRTGNTGELFF. The rearrangement links TRBV11-2 to TRBJ2-2; 7 bases are a match to TRBD1. The ends lost 6 bases at V and 1 base at J; junction bases unmatched: 8. The CDR3 is 16 residues long. Germline-derived CDR1 and CDR2 are SGHAT and FQNNGV.

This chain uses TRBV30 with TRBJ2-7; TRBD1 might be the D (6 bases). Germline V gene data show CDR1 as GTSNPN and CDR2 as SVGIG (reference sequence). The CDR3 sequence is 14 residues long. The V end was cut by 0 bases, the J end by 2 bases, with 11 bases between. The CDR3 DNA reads TGTGCCTGGAGTGTTAGGGGGAGCCCCTACGAGCAGTACTTC. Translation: CAWSVRGSPYEQYF.

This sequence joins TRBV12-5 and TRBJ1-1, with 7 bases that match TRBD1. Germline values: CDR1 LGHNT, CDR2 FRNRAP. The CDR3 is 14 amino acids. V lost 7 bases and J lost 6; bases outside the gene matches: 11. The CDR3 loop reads CASASGQANAEAFF. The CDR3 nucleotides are TGTGCTAGTGCTTCAGGACAGGCTAACGCTGAAGCTTTCTTT.

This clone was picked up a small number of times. CDR3 residues: CASSLLPGMGEDEKLFF. In nucleotides, the CDR3 is TGTGCCAGCAGTTTACTTCCAGGGATGGGGGAGGATGAAAAACTGTTTTTT. The chain combines TRBV28 with TRBJ1-4; tentative D call: TRBD1 (5 bases). Per the germline V gene, CDR1 is MDHEN and CDR2 is SYDVKM. The CDR3 length is 17 residues. V shed 2 bases and J shed 6 bases, with 19 bases lying between them.

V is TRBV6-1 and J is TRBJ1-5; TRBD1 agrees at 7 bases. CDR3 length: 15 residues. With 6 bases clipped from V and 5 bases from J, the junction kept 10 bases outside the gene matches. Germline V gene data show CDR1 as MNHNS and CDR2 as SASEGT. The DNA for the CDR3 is TGTGCCAGCAGCTCCCCGGCACAGGGGTATCAGCCCCAGCATTTT. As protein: CASSSPAQGYQPQHF.

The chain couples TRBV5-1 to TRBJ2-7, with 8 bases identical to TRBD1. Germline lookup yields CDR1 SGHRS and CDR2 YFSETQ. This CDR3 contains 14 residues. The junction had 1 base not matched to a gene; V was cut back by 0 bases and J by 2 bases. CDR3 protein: CASSLEQGAYEQYF. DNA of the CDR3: TGCGCCAGCAGCTTGGAACAGGGGGCCTACGAGCAGTACTTC.

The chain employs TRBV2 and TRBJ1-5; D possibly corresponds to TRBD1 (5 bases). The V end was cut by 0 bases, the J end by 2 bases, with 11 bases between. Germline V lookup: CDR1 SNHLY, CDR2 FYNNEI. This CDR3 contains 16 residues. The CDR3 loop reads CASSEARQGGNQPQHF. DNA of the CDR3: TGTGCCAGCAGTGAAGCGCGGCAGGGTGGCAATCAGCCCCAGCATTTT.